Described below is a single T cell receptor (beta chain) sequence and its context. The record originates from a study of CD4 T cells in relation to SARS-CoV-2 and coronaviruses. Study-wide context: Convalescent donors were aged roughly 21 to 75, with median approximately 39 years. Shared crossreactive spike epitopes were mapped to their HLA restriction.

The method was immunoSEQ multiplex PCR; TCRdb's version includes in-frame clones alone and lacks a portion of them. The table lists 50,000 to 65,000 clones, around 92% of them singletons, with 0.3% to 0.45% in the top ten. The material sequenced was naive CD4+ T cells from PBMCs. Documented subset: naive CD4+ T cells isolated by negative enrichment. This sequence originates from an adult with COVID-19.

The CDR3 region is CASTSMGQGRGPQHF. CDR3 coding DNA: TGTGCCAGCACCTCAATGGGACAGGGGCGGGGACCCCAGCATTTT. V gene TRBV28 combines with J gene TRBJ1-5; TRBD1 matches 10 bases. Germline trimming cut 7 bases from V and 10 bases from J; bases unmatched to any gene: 13. The length of the CDR3 is 15 residues. CDR1 and CDR2 from the germline V gene are MDHEN and SYDVKM.